The TCR beta chain described here comes from a study of CD8+ T cells in alopecia areata. Background on the study: Tofacitinib ran 6 to 18 months, followed by 6 months off drug.

Isolated RNA was reverse transcribed into cDNA used as the sequencing template. TCRdb's copy holds only in-frame clones and misses some; the assay was immunoSEQ multiplex PCR. The sample has some 99,000 clones, around 55% seen once. Study findings and constraints: Scalp clonality and expanded CD8+ clones among the top 100 fell significantly with tofacitinib.

V lost 4 bases and J lost 0, with 17 bases in between. The CDR3 runs 18 residues. The germline CDR1 and CDR2 sequences are SGHTS and YDEGEE. This clone was seen more than once but under ten times. No antigen is known for it. Described treatment: oral pan-JAK inhibitor, 5-10 mg twice daily. Material: CD8+ T cells sorted from blood, obtained at week 4, from a patient treated with tofacitinib. The clonotype originates from a human donor with alopecia areata. The rearrangement joins TRBV5-8 to TRBJ2-6; perhaps TRBD1 as D (5 bases). DNA of the CDR3: TGTGCCAGCAGCCCTATGACAGTTGATTACTCTGGGGCCAACGTCCTGACTTTC. Amino acids: CASSPMTVDYSGANVLTF.